This T cell receptor (beta chain) stems from a study of T cell changes during pregnancy in multiple sclerosis. Between the trimmed V and J ends, which lost 5 bases and 2 bases, there was a span of 17 bases. CDR1 is MNHEY and CDR2 is SMNVEV in the germline V gene (reference sequence). The CDR3 extends over 16 amino acids. Data came from immunoSEQ multiplex PCR; TCRdb stores just in-frame clones and leaves some out. The table has fewer than 75,000 clones, more than 85% seen once; the top ten hold roughly 2.1%. This TCR came from a female donor with multiple sclerosis, enrolled in a pregnancy study. J is TRBJ2-3 and V is TRBV27; D is perhaps TRBD1 (5 bases). Sequencing was performed on peripheral blood, taken in the first trimester of pregnancy. CDR3 coding DNA: TGTGCCAGCAGTGCCCGAGTTACAGGCCTCACAGATACGCAGTATTTT. Translated: CASSARVTGLTDTQYF.